This T cell receptor (beta chain) is from a study of cytomegalovirus exposure and HLA in healthy donors. The PCR had 60 Vbeta and 13 Jbeta primers. Data came from immunoSEQ multiplex PCR; TCRdb stores just in-frame clones and leaves some out. The repertoire has roughly 140,000 clones, roughly 80% of them found once; the top ten carry about 6.8%. Regarding this clone: What it binds is unknown.

Findings and caveats of the study: Most of the TCR beta V segments (in an earlier analysis) were productive either about 87% or about 30% of the time.

The CDR3 extends over 19 amino acids. CDR1 and CDR2 (germline): GTSNPN, SVGIG (reference sequence). Trimming pared 2 bases from V and 4 bases from J, leaving 27 bases between. The chain recombines TRBV30 with TRBJ2-1, with TRBD2 as a possible D gene (5 bases). Sequencing was done on a sample of PBMCs. This clonotype was obtained from a man aged 40-49 years in good health and CMV-seropositive. CDR3 sequence: CAWSLTLRDRSFGYNEQFF. The CDR3, as DNA: TGTGCCTGGAGTTTAACCCTTCGGGATAGGTCTTTCGGGTACAATGAGCAGTTCTTC.